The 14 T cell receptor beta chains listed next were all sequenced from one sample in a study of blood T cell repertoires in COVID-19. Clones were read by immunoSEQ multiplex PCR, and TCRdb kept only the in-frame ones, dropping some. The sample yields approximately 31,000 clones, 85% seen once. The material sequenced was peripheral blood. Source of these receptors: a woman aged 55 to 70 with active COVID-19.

CDR3 sequence: CASSLSPNYGYTF. The CDR3 nucleotides read TGTGCCAGCAGCTTATCCCCGAACTATGGCTACACCTTC. The chain joins TRBV11-2 to TRBJ1-2; no firm D call. This CDR3 is 13 amino acids long. Trimming removed 2 bases at V and 2 bases at J, with 6 bases between. Per the germline V gene, CDR1 is SGHAT and CDR2 is FQNNGV.

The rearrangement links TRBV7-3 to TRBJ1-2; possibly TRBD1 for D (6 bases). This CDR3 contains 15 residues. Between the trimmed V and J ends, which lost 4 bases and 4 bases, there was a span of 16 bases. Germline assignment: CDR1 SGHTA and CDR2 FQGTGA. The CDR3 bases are TGTGCCAGCAGCTCGCGTCCACAGGGAGTCTATGGCTACACCTTC. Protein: CASSSRPQGVYGYTF.

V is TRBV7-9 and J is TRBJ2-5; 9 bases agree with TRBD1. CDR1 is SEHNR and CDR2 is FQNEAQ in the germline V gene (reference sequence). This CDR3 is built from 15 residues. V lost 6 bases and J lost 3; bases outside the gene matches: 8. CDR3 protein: CASSGWGQGKETQYF. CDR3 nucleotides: TGTGCCAGCAGTGGATGGGGACAGGGAAAAGAGACCCAGTACTTC.

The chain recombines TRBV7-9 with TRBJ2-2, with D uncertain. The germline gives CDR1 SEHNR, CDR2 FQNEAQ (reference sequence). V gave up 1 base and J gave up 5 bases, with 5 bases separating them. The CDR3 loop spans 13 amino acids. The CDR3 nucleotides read TGTGCCAGCAGCTTAGTAGAGACCGGGGAGCTGTTTTTT. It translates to CASSLVETGELFF.

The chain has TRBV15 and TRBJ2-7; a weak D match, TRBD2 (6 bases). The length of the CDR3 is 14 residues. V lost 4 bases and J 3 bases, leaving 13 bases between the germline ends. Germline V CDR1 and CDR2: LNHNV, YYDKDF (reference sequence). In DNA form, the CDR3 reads TGTGCCACCAGCACAAGGACTACTGGCTACGAGCAGTACTTC. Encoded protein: CATSTRTTGYEQYF. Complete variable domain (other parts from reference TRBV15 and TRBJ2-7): DAMVIQNPRYQVTQFGKPVTLSCSQTLNHNVMYWYQQKSSQAPKLLFHYYDKDFNNEADTPDNFQSRRPNTSFCFLDIRSPGLGDTAMYLCATSTRTTGYEQYFGPGTRLTVT.

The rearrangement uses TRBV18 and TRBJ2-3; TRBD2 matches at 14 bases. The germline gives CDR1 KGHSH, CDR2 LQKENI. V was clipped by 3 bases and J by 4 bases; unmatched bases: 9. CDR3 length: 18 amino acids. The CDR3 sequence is CASSPTGLAGGLSDTQYF. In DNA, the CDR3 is TGTGCCAGCTCACCGACCGGACTAGCGGGGGGCCTATCAGATACGCAGTATTTT.

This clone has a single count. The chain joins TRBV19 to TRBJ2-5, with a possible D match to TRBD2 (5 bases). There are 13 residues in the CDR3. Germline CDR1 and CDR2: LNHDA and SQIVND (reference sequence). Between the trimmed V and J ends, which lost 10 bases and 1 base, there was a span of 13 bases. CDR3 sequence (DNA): TGTGCCACCCAAAAAGGGAGCCAAGAGACCCAGTACTTC. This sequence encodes CATQKGSQETQYF.

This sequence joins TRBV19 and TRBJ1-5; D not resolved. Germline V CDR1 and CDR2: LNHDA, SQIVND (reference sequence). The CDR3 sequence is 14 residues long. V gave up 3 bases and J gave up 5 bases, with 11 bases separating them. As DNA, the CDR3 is TGTGCCAGTAGTATCCACGCGGAGTATCAGCCCCAGCATTTT. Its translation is CASSIHAEYQPQHF.

DNA for the CDR3: TGTGCCAGCAGGGGGCGCCTTTGGTTTTTCGATAATTCACCCCTCCACTTT. It yields the protein CASRGRLWFFDNSPLHF. This chain connects TRBV27 to TRBJ1-6; the D gene is possibly TRBD1 (5 bases). The V end lost 6 bases, the J end lost 5 bases, and 20 bases lay between the germline ends. The CDR3 extends over 17 amino acids. The germline V gene has CDR1 MNHEY and CDR2 SMNVEV (reference sequence).

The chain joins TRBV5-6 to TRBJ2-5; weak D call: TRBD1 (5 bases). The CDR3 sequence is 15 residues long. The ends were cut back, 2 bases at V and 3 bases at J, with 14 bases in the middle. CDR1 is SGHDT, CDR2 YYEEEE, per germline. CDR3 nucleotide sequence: TGTGCCAGCAGCTTTAGGGTCTTAGGGGAAGAGACCCAGTACTTC. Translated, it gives CASSFRVLGEETQYF.

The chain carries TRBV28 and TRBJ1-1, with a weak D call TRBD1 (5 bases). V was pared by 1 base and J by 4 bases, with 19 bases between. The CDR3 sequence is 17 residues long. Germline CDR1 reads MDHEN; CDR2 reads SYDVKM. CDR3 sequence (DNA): TGTGCCAGCAGTTTATTTGGGGGGTTCTCTATGGGCACTGAAGCTTTCTTT. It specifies CASSLFGGFSMGTEAFF.

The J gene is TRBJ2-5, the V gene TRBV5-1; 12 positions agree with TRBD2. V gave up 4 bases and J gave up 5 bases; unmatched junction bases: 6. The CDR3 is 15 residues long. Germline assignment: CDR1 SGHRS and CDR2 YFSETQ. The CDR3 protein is CASSAGLAGRETQYF. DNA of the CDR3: TGCGCCAGCAGCGCAGGACTAGCGGGGAGGGAGACCCAGTACTTC. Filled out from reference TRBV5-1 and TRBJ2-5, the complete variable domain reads KAGVTQTPRYLIKTRGQQVTLSCSPISGHRSVSWYQQTPGQGLQFLFEYFSETQRNKGNFPGRFSGRQFSNSRSEMNVSTLELGDSALYLCASSAGLAGRETQYFGPGTRLLVL.

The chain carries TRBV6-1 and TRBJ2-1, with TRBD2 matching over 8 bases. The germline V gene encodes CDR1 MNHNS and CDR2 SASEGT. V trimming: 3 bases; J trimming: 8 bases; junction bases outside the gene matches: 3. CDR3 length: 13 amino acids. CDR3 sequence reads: CASSDDGGDEQFF. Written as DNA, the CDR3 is TGTGCCAGCAGTGACGACGGGGGGGATGAGCAGTTCTTC.

The CDR3 reads CASSRTRGQYSNQPQHF. The CDR3 bases are TGTGCCAGCAGTAGAACCAGGGGACAGTATAGCAATCAGCCCCAGCATTTT. The J gene is TRBJ1-5, the V gene TRBV27; 7 bases map to TRBD1. J gave up 0 bases and V 5 bases, and 10 bases lay outside the gene matches. This CDR3 comprises 17 residues. Germline V gene sequence: CDR1 MNHEY, CDR2 SMNVEV (reference sequence).